This T cell receptor beta chain was observed in a study of shared clonotypes between healthy human individuals. General study points: Unshared clonotypes carried lower generation probabilities than those common to all four donors.

Genomic DNA of each subset was evenly split across several immunoSEQ plates. Authors' analysis steps: ImmunoSEQ output lacked quality scores and full-length reads, limiting matched filtering. The assay was immunoSEQ multiplex PCR, and TCRdb's table has in-frame clones only and misses some. V, J and clone size reflect that table, while D and trimming were determined from the DNA. The table shows about 690,000 clones, with around 91% occurring only once. The CDR3 is made up of 15 amino acids. Between the trimmed V and J ends, which lost 5 bases and 5 bases, there was a span of 16 bases. The germline CDR1 and CDR2 sequences are SGHVS and FQNEAQ. Concerning this clone: Antigen unknown.

The chain recombines TRBV7-8 with TRBJ1-5, with TRBD1 as a possible D gene (5 bases). This clonotype was obtained from a man between 18 and 29 years old in good health. Some clones in this sample may be carry-over from other donors' samples. The sample comprised memory CD8+ T cells from PBMCs. Subset indicated: CD45RO+ cells pooled with CCR7-negative TemRA cells. The CDR3 reads CASSPGGGGDQPQHF. The CDR3 nucleotides read TGTGCCAGCAGCCCGGGCGGGGGGGGAGATCAGCCCCAGCATTTT.